This T cell receptor (beta chain) was sequenced for a study of T cell clonality in common variable immunodeficiency. This clone was counted many times. Antigen specificity is unknown. Notes on the study in general: Links between repertoire features and CVID complications were heterogeneity-limited. Shared TCRbeta clones were fewer between CVID subjects than controls. Compared with healthy controls, CVID subjects showed increased TCRbeta clonality, mostly in about a third.

The protocol was immunoSEQ multiplex PCR, while the TCRdb copy is restricted to in-frame clones and leaves out a portion. This sample comprises about 34,000 clones, none seen once only. Sequences were obtained from peripheral blood mononuclear cells. This TCR was recovered from a person aged 18 to 75 in good health.

The CDR3 loop is CASSQLDQGVLRETQYF. The part of the CDR3 DNA that was read is TGTGCCAGCAGCCAACTGGACCAGGGAGTTTTAAGAGAGACC. This chain links TRBV14 with TRBJ2-5; D possibly uses TRBD1 or TRBD2 (5 bases each). From the germline J gene comes the end of the CDR3, since the read stops 3 residues before it. Germline CDR1 reads SGHDN; CDR2 reads FVKESK. This CDR3 region has 17 residues. The V end lost 2 bases, the J end lost 4 bases, and 20 bases lay between the germline ends.